This paragraph covers one TCR beta chain sequence. V dropped 2 bases and J dropped 6 bases, with 14 bases sitting between them. CDR1 and CDR2 (germline): SGHTA, FQGNSA. The CDR3 length is 14 residues. These data originate in a study of control samples from healthy donors and cancer patients. Profiling relied on immunoSEQ multiplex PCR, and the TCRdb table lists in-frame clones only, not all of them. The repertoire holds 60,000 to 75,000 clones, approximately 85% seen once, with roughly 6% in the top ten. The clonotype was recovered from a middle-aged man in good health. The V and J genes are TRBV7-2 and TRBJ2-7; D may correspond to TRBD1 or TRBD2 (6 bases each). The specimen was blood. The CDR3 reads CASSLTVGGGEQYF. The CDR3 DNA follows: TGTGCCAGCAGCTTAACCGTGGGGGGCGGCGAGCAGTACTTC.